One sample yielded the 20 T cell receptor beta chains listed below, sequenced in a study of shared clonotypes between healthy human individuals. Naive CD8 cells lacked CD45RO and underwent positive selection for CCR7, leaving out terminally differentiated effector memory CD45RA+ cells. Sequencing used immunoSEQ multiplex PCR; TCRdb keeps in-frame clones, though not all of them. The data contain roughly 2,000,000 clones, about 95% of them singletons. The sequencing input was naive CD8+ T cells sorted from blood. Every receptor here comes from a man younger than 30 in good health.

This clone showed up just once. The J gene is TRBJ1-1, the V gene TRBV25-1, with D maybe TRBD1 (5 bases). The length of the CDR3 is 16 residues. V lost 2 bases, J lost 3 bases, and 16 bases lay in between. Looked up from germline, CDR1 is MGHDK and CDR2 is SYGVNS. CDR3 bases: TGTGCCAGCAGTGAAGGCCGAGGACGGGGCCACACTGAAGCTTTCTTT. Translation gives CASSEGRGRGHTEAFF. The complete variable domain, with remaining parts taken from reference TRBV25-1 and TRBJ1-1, reads EADIYQTPRYLVIGTGKKITLECSQTMGHDKMYWYQQDPGMELHLIHYSYGVNSTEKGDLSSESTVSRIRTEHFPLTLESARPSHTSQYLCASSEGRGRGHTEAFFGQGTRLTVV.

The CDR3 protein is CASSFSVDGFQETQYF. The CDR3 nucleotides read TGTGCCAGCAGTTTCTCCGTAGACGGATTTCAAGAGACCCAGTACTTC. This sequence joins TRBV27 and TRBJ2-5; no reliable D call. Germline V lookup: CDR1 MNHEY, CDR2 SMNVEV (reference sequence). Trimming pared 3 bases from V and 2 bases from J, leaving 16 bases between. The length of the CDR3 is 16 residues.

The V call is TRBV7-6, the J call TRBJ2-1, with D uncertain. From germline, CDR1 is SGHVS and CDR2 FNYEAQ. The CDR3 sequence is 14 residues long. Deletions cut 0 bases from V and 4 bases from J, with 7 bases between. This chain's CDR3 is CASSLAPSYNEQFF. The CDR3 coding sequence is TGTGCCAGCAGCTTAGCTCCCAGTTACAATGAGCAGTTCTTC. Using reference TRBV7-6 and TRBJ2-1 for the parts outside the CDR3, the full variable domain is GAGVSQSPRYKVTKRGQDVALRCDPISGHVSLYWYRQALGQGPEFLTYFNYEAQQDKSGLPNDRFSAERPEGSISTLTIQRTEQRDSAMYRCASSLAPSYNEQFFGPGTRLTVL.

This chain connects TRBV9 to TRBJ1-4; D is uncertain. V lost 4 bases and J 0 bases, leaving 4 bases between the germline ends. This CDR3 has 13 amino acids. Germline loops: CDR1 SGDLS, CDR2 YYNGEE. The CDR3: CASSTSTNEKLFF. CDR3 nucleotides: TGTGCCAGCAGCACTTCAACTAATGAAAAACTGTTTTTT. Supplemented by reference TRBV9 and TRBJ1-4, the full variable domain reads DSGVTQTPKHLITATGQRVTLRCSPRSGDLSVYWYQQSLDQGLQFLIQYYNGEERAKGNILERFSAQQFPDLHSELNLSSLELGDSALYFCASSTSTNEKLFFGSGTQLSVL.

The chain recombines TRBV11-2 with TRBJ2-3, with 8 bases lining up with TRBD2. The V and J ends lost 5 bases and 4 bases, in that order; junction bases with no gene match: 14. Germline-derived CDR1 and CDR2 are SGHAT and FQNNGV. This CDR3 is 17 amino acids long. The CDR3 DNA sequence: TGTGCCAGCAGCCGTCGACTAGCGAGGGACCGACCAGATACGCAGTATTTT. Protein sequence: CASSRRLARDRPDTQYF.

This chain uses TRBV7-6 with TRBJ1-2; D unclear. CDR3 length: 12 residues. V lost 3 bases and J 1 base, leaving 3 bases between the germline ends. Germline CDR1 SGHVS, CDR2 FNYEAQ. The CDR3 is CASSFDNYGYTF. In DNA, the CDR3 is TGTGCCAGCAGCTTTGATAACTATGGCTACACCTTC.

The genes are TRBV7-2 and TRBJ2-7, with 11 bases that match TRBD1. Trimming removed 5 bases from V and 2 bases from J; junction bases left unmatched: 11. Germline V gives CDR1 SGHTA, CDR2 FQGNSA. The CDR3 has 17 amino acids. The chain's CDR3 is CASSPWGAGQGAYEQYF. Written as DNA, the CDR3 is TGTGCCAGCAGCCCATGGGGGGCGGGACAGGGGGCCTACGAGCAGTACTTC.

This chain uses TRBV5-4 with TRBJ2-7, with D possibly being TRBD1 or TRBD2 (6 bases each). Germline V gives CDR1 SGHNT, CDR2 YYREEE (reference sequence). V was clipped by 3 bases and J by 7 bases, with 20 bases between them. The CDR3 spans 15 residues. The CDR3 here is CASSWGARADGEQYF. In DNA form, the CDR3 reads TGTGCCAGCAGCTGGGGGGCGCGAGCCGACGGGGAGCAGTACTTC.

J is TRBJ2-3 and V is TRBV29-1; TRBD2 aligns across 9 bases. This CDR3 has 15 residues. Germline V gene data show CDR1 as SQVTM and CDR2 as ANQGSEA. V shed 3 bases and J 0 bases; nucleotides not matched to a gene: 4. This CDR3 reads CSVEERGASTDTQYF. CDR3 DNA: TGCAGCGTTGAGGAGCGGGGGGCTAGCACAGATACGCAGTATTTT.

The rearrangement joins TRBV11-2 to TRBJ2-7; the D is unclear. Germline CDR1 is SGHAT and CDR2 is FQNNGV. The V and J ends lost 3 bases and 3 bases respectively, with 12 bases between them. The CDR3 has 14 residues. In DNA form, the CDR3 reads TGTGCCAGCAGCTTCCTTGGGGTATACTACGAGCAGTACTTC. This encodes CASSFLGVYYEQYF.

This sequence joins TRBV6-6 and TRBJ2-5, with D hard to call. Germline-derived CDR1 and CDR2 are MNHNY and SVGAGI (reference sequence). The CDR3 consists of 11 residues. Trimming took 7 bases from V and 5 from J, leaving 8 bases between them. The CDR3 protein is CASIAGETQYF. The CDR3 nucleotides read TGTGCCAGCATAGCTGGCGAGACCCAGTACTTC.

The genes are TRBV13 and TRBJ2-7; the match to TRBD2 covers 11 bases. Germline CDR1 is PRHDT and CDR2 is FYEKMQ (reference sequence). J was trimmed by 1 base and V by 5 bases; bases with no gene match: 4. The CDR3 covers 15 residues. CDR3 loop: CASSTRTSGSYEQYF. CDR3 in DNA: TGTGCCAGCAGCACCCGGACTAGCGGGTCCTACGAGCAGTACTTC.

V usage is TRBV28 and J usage is TRBJ2-1; the match to TRBD2 covers 7 bases. The CDR3 covers 17 residues. J was trimmed by 1 base and V by 3 bases; bases with no gene match: 9. The germline gives CDR1 MDHEN, CDR2 SYDVKM. CDR3 sequence reads: CASSFPTSETSYNEQFF. For the CDR3, the DNA is TGTGCCAGCAGTTTTCCTACTAGCGAAACTTCCTACAATGAGCAGTTCTTC.

The chain employs TRBV30 and TRBJ2-7; unclear D gene. Trimming pared 2 bases from V and 3 bases from J, leaving 8 bases between. The CDR3 has 12 residues. CDR1 and CDR2 from the germline V gene are GTSNPN and SVGIG (reference sequence). The CDR3: CAWSMANYEQYF. CDR3 in DNA: TGTGCCTGGAGTATGGCCAACTACGAGCAGTACTTC.

Points on this clone: Other DNA sequences in the same sample also yield this CDR3. The rearrangement uses TRBV11-2 and TRBJ2-7, with D unclear. With 3 bases removed from V and 2 bases from J, the gap between germline ends came to 8 bases. Germline CDR1 SGHAT, CDR2 FQNNGV. The CDR3 length is 13 residues. The CDR3 sequence: CASSFSGTYEQYF. The CDR3 DNA reads TGTGCCAGCAGCTTCTCCGGTACCTACGAGCAGTACTTC.

As to this clone: Other DNA variants within this sample encode the same CDR3. This chain links TRBV4-1 with TRBJ2-7; D is ambiguous. Trimming pared 1 base from V and 3 bases from J, leaving 10 bases between. CDR1 and CDR2 (germline): MGHRA, YSYEKL. There are 14 residues in the CDR3. CDR3 loop: CASSQGRVGYEQYF. The CDR3 DNA reads as TGCGCCAGCAGCCAAGGTAGGGTCGGCTACGAGCAGTACTTC.

The DNA for the CDR3 is TGCGCCAGCAGCCCCTACTCTCTAGCGGCCTTATCCTACGAGCAGTACTTC. Translating gives CASSPYSLAALSYEQYF. This chain joins TRBV4-1 and TRBJ2-7, with 7 bases that match TRBD2. Germline lookup yields CDR1 MGHRA and CDR2 YSYEKL. This CDR3 is built from 17 residues. The V segment lost 4 bases and the J segment 1 base; nucleotides outside the gene matches: 13.

The chain has TRBV9 and TRBJ2-5, with TRBD2 identical over 10 bases. V lost 0 bases and J lost 5; bases outside the gene matches: 7. The CDR3 length is 16 residues. Germline V CDR1 and CDR2: SGDLS, YYNGEE. CDR3 loop: CASSVGLAGDWETQYF. The DNA of the CDR3 is TGTGCCAGCAGCGTAGGGCTAGCGGGGGACTGGGAGACCCAGTACTTC. Complete variable domain (other parts from reference TRBV9 and TRBJ2-5): DSGVTQTPKHLITATGQRVTLRCSPRSGDLSVYWYQQSLDQGLQFLIQYYNGEERAKGNILERFSAQQFPDLHSELNLSSLELGDSALYFCASSVGLAGDWETQYFGPGTRLLVL.

This chain links TRBV28 with TRBJ2-7; the match to TRBD1 covers 9 bases. V lost 3 bases and J lost 5; bases outside the gene matches: 17. The germline V gene encodes CDR1 MDHEN and CDR2 SYDVKM. The CDR3 has 18 residues. The CDR3 spells CASSFDIEAGTGSHEQYF. CDR3 nucleotides: TGTGCCAGCAGTTTTGATATAGAGGCCGGGACAGGGTCCCACGAGCAGTACTTC. The entire variable domain, with the rest obtained from reference TRBV28 and TRBJ2-7, is as follows: DVKVTQSSRYLVKRTGEKVFLECVQDMDHENMFWYRQDPGLGLRLIYFSYDVKMKEKGDIPEGYSVSREKKERFSLILESASTNQTSMYLCASSFDIEAGTGSHEQYFGPGTRLTVT.

The gene calls are TRBV30 and TRBJ2-7; 8 nucleotides line up with TRBD1. The CDR3 has 14 residues. The V gene end was trimmed by 4 bases and the J gene end by 6 bases; junction bases not matched to a gene: 11. Germline values: CDR1 GTSNPN, CDR2 SVGIG (reference sequence). CDR3 nucleotides: TGTGCCTGGACCGTAGGACAGGGAGACGGCGAGCAGTACTTC. This encodes CAWTVGQGDGEQYF.